Following are 11 T cell receptor beta chains from one sample sequenced in a study of identical twins. TCRdb re-called the 5' RACE reads through MiXCR, storing one row per CDR3 protein. The sample holds over 550,000 distinct CDR3 sequences, about 7.1% seen once. These data also formed part of another study, on yellow fever vaccine responses in identical twins.

What was sequenced was PBMCs. The receptors were sampled from a woman aged 18-29 years in good health.

This clonotype was seen at least ten times. The CDR3: CASSLQGGRAEAFF. CDR3 bases: TGTGCCAGCAGCCTCCAGGGGGGGAGGGCAGAAGCTTTCTTT. The chain couples TRBV16 to TRBJ1-1, with 7 nucleotides matching TRBD1. In germline, CDR1 is KGHSY, CDR2 FQNENV. The V segment lost 4 bases and the J segment 8 bases; nucleotides outside the gene matches: 10. CDR3 length equals 14 residues.

This clonotype turned up a few times. The rearrangement uses TRBV12-3 or TRBV12-4 and TRBJ2-2; D call uncertain. The V end was cut by 2 bases, the J end by 4 bases, with 11 bases between. The CDR3 is 15 residues long. CDR3 in amino acids: CASSLPRVGTGELFF. The CDR3 coding sequence is TGTGCCAGCAGTTTACCTCGGGTGGGCACCGGGGAGCTGTTTTTT.

The chain combines TRBV7-9 with TRBJ2-7; TRBD1 matches 11 bases. Looked up from germline, CDR1 is SEHNR and CDR2 is FQNEAQ (reference sequence). The CDR3 has 17 residues. Trimming at V came to 5 bases and at J to 6 bases, leaving 15 bases not matched to a gene. The CDR3 bases are TGTGCCAGCAGCAAAGGGATCAACCGGGACAGGGGGTTCGAGCAGTACGTC. Translation gives CASSKGINRDRGFEQYV.

At least ten counts were recorded for this clonotype. CDR3 sequence reads: CASSEPGHYGYTF. In nucleotides, the CDR3 is TGCGCCAGCAGCGAACCGGGACACTATGGCTACACCTTC. The genes are TRBV5-1 and TRBJ1-2, with a possible D match to TRBD1 (5 bases). CDR1 is SGHRS, CDR2 YFSETQ, per germline. The CDR3 is 13 amino acids. Deletions cut 4 bases from V and 3 bases from J, with 10 bases between. Looking up the rest from reference TRBV5-1 and TRBJ1-2 gives the full variable domain: KAGVTQTPRYLIKTRGQQVTLSCSPISGHRSVSWYQQTPGQGLQFLFEYFSETQRNKGNFPGRFSGRQFSNSRSEMNVSTLELGDSALYLCASSEPGHYGYTFGSGTRLTVV.

This chain joins TRBV7-3 and TRBJ2-5; possibly TRBD1 for D (6 bases). Germline V gene sequence: CDR1 SGHTA, CDR2 FQGTGA. This CDR3 is built from 13 residues. V gave up 5 bases and J gave up 1 base, with 8 bases separating them. CDR3 nucleotide sequence: TGTGCCAGCAGCGGACAGCCCCAAGAGACCCAGTACTTC. It specifies CASSGQPQETQYF.

The chain recombines TRBV11-3 with TRBJ1-4; D is unresolved. Trimming pared 5 bases from V and 3 bases from J, leaving 13 bases between. The CDR3 totals 15 residues. CDR1 SGHNT and CDR2 YENEEA come from the germline V gene. DNA for the CDR3: TGTGCCAGCAGCGGTGGGGAACATTCTAATGAAAAACTGTTTTTT. Its protein product is CASSGGEHSNEKLFF.

There are a few counts of this clonotype. The chain uses TRBV20-1 and TRBJ2-1, with 9 bases lining up with TRBD2. Looked up from germline, CDR1 is DFQATT and CDR2 is SNEGSKA (reference sequence). V shed 5 bases, J shed 10 bases, and the junction held 6 bases outside the gene matches. This CDR3 has 12 amino acids. The CDR3 loop reads CSARPTSGEQFF. The CDR3 nucleotides read TGCAGTGCTCGCCCGACTAGCGGCGAGCAGTTCTTC.

This clonotype was detected many times. The rearrangement joins TRBV6-1 to TRBJ2-3, with a possible D match to TRBD2 (6 bases). The CDR3 spans 16 residues. The V end was cut by 6 bases, the J end by 5 bases, with 21 bases between. CDR1 MNHNS and CDR2 SASEGT come from the germline V gene. The CDR3 DNA sequence: TGTGCCAGCAGGATGATTGACCGGGAGTGGGTAGATACGCAGTATTTT. As protein: CASRMIDREWVDTQYF.

This clonotype was picked up many times. This chain uses TRBV10-2 with TRBJ1-1; D perhaps matches TRBD1 (6 bases). V was clipped by 6 bases and J by 5 bases, with 13 bases between them. The CDR3 runs to 13 residues. Germline V lookup: CDR1 WSHSY, CDR2 SAAADI. The CDR3 sequence is CASRPGRGTEAFF. The CDR3 DNA is TGCGCCAGCAGACCAGGGAGGGGGACTGAAGCTTTCTTT.

This clonotype was counted a few times. This chain joins TRBV29-1 and TRBJ2-1, with TRBD2 matching over 11 bases. The germline gives CDR1 SQVTM, CDR2 ANQGSEA. V trimming: 3 bases; J trimming: 10 bases; junction bases outside the gene matches: 8. The CDR3 is 14 residues long. DNA of the CDR3: TGCAGCGTTGAGACTAGCGGGGCCTCCACGGAGCAGTTCTTC. Translating gives CSVETSGASTEQFF.

This clonotype was observed at least ten times. The CDR3 loop reads CASRSGQQETQYF. The CDR3, as DNA: TGTGCCAGCAGGTCGGGACAGCAAGAGACCCAGTACTTC. The chain has TRBV2 and TRBJ2-5, with 7 bases matching TRBD1. CDR3 length: 13 amino acids. CDR1 is SNHLY and CDR2 is FYNNEI in the germline V gene. Trimming took 6 bases from V and 2 from J; bases not matched to a gene: 3.